A single sample gave rise to the 25 T cell receptor beta chains below, sequenced in a study of T cell changes during pregnancy in multiple sclerosis. Measured with immunoSEQ multiplex PCR; TCRdb has only the in-frame clones, and not every one. This table has approximately 45,000 clones, 85% to 95% appearing once. The material was CD8+ T cells from peripheral blood mononuclear cells, obtained in the second trimester of pregnancy. These TCRs come from a female donor with multiple sclerosis, enrolled in a pregnancy study.

The V gene is TRBV11-3, the J gene TRBJ1-1, with D maybe TRBD1 (5 bases). The CDR3 sequence is 13 residues long. CDR1 is SGHNT, CDR2 YENEEA, per germline. Trimming left V 1 base short and J 4 bases short, with 7 bases between. The CDR3 spells CASSLGQGTEAFF. The DNA of the CDR3 is TGTGCCAGCAGCTTAGGGCAGGGCACTGAAGCTTTCTTT.

Here the CDR3 DNA reads TGTGCCAGCAGCCCCCGGGAGAGACAAGAGACCCAGTACTTC. This codes for CASSPRERQETQYF. The chain uses TRBV11-2 and TRBJ2-5, with a tentative D call TRBD2 (6 bases). Germline V gives CDR1 SGHAT, CDR2 FQNNGV. Trimming left V 5 bases short and J 2 bases short, with 12 bases between. The CDR3 length is 14 residues. The full variable domain, with the rest looked up from reference TRBV11-2 and TRBJ2-5, is EAGVAQSPRYKIIEKRQSVAFWCNPISGHATLYWYQQILGQGPKLLIQFQNNGVVDDSQLPKDRFSAERLKGVDSTLKIQPAKLEDSAVYLCASSPRERQETQYFGPGTRLLVL.

The chain employs TRBV6-5 and TRBJ2-2, with TRBD2 matching 9 bases. Per the germline V gene, CDR1 is MNHEY and CDR2 is SVGAGI. Trimming cost V 6 bases and J 4 bases; bases outside gene matches: 6. The CDR3 contains 15 residues. DNA for the CDR3: TGTGCCAGCAGAGTTAGCGGGGGTATCACCGGGGAGCTGTTTTTT. It specifies CASRVSGGITGELFF.

This chain links TRBV13 with TRBJ1-3, with D hard to call. The CDR3 runs to 21 residues. Trimming removed 5 bases at V and 0 bases at J, with 29 bases between. Germline CDR1 is PRHDT and CDR2 is FYEKMQ (reference sequence). CDR3 sequence reads: CASSLYTSRSLTPRSGNTIYF. In DNA form, the CDR3 reads TGTGCCAGCAGCCTCTACACAAGCAGGTCCCTTACCCCCCGCTCTGGAAACACCATATATTTT.

The gene calls are TRBV7-2 and TRBJ2-5; TRBD2 agrees at 11 bases. This CDR3 comprises 19 residues. The V gene end was trimmed by 1 base and the J gene end by 0 bases; junction bases not matched to a gene: 10. Germline-derived CDR1 and CDR2 are SGHTA and FQGNSA. The DNA of the CDR3 is TGTGCCAGCAGCTTAGTATCTAGCGGGGGGTCTCGCTACCAAGAGACCCAGTACTTC. Residues: CASSLVSSGGSRYQETQYF.

The V gene is TRBV27, the J gene TRBJ1-2, with 9 nucleotides matching TRBD1. This CDR3 has 17 residues. J lost 2 bases, V lost 0 bases, and 7 bases had no gene match. Germline V gives CDR1 MNHEY, CDR2 SMNVEV (reference sequence). The CDR3 sequence is CASSLSGTGWTNYGYTF. CDR3 DNA sequence: TGTGCCAGCAGTTTATCGGGGACAGGGTGGACAAACTATGGCTACACCTTC.

This chain uses TRBV4-3 with TRBJ2-3; TRBD2 aligns across 9 bases. V lost 4 bases to trimming and J lost 0 bases; unmatched junction nucleotides: 8. This CDR3 contains 17 residues. CDR1 is LGHNA, CDR2 YSLEER, per germline. CDR3 amino acids: CASSLSLLAGSTDTQYF. CDR3 DNA: TGCGCCAGCAGCCTCTCTTTACTAGCGGGCAGCACAGATACGCAGTATTTT.

The chain employs TRBV19 and TRBJ2-5; the match to TRBD1 covers 7 bases. The V segment lost 5 bases and the J segment 7 bases; nucleotides outside the gene matches: 10. Germline V gives CDR1 LNHDA, CDR2 SQIVND (reference sequence). The CDR3 is made up of 14 amino acids. CDR3 coding DNA: TGTGCCAGTAGTCCCCGACAGGGTTTAACGACCCAGTACTTC. This sequence encodes CASSPRQGLTTQYF.

The chain combines TRBV7-9 with TRBJ2-7; no firm D call. Trimming removed 7 bases from V and 2 bases from J, with 9 bases in between. This CDR3 has 12 amino acids. Germline lookup yields CDR1 SEHNR and CDR2 FQNEAQ (reference sequence). The CDR3, as DNA: TGTGCCAGCACAGGCTCGGCCTACGAGCAGTACTTC. Its protein is CASTGSAYEQYF.

This clone was recorded once. This chain uses TRBV4-3 with TRBJ2-7; 10 bases match TRBD1. J gave up 1 base and V 5 bases, and 5 bases lay outside the gene matches. The CDR3 length is 15 residues. In germline, CDR1 is LGHNA, CDR2 YSLEER. The CDR3 DNA reads as TGCGCCAGCAGCGCGACAGGGGGCGCATCCTACGAGCAGTACTTC. It yields the protein CASSATGGASYEQYF.

The genes are TRBV9 and TRBJ1-1; no clear D gene. The V gene lost 4 bases and the J gene lost 6 bases, with 19 bases spanning the gap. Germline loops: CDR1 SGDLS, CDR2 YYNGEE. The CDR3 covers 15 residues. CDR3 sequence reads: CASSPLGVEGSEAFF. The CDR3 DNA sequence: TGTGCCAGCAGCCCCCTCGGGGTCGAGGGATCTGAAGCTTTCTTT.

The chain has TRBV6-5 and TRBJ2-7; tentatively, D is TRBD2 (6 bases). V was pared by 5 bases and J by 1 base, with 12 bases between. Germline lookup yields CDR1 MNHEY and CDR2 SVGAGI. The CDR3 is made up of 14 amino acids. The CDR3 sequence is CASSGRTISYEQYF. The CDR3 coding sequence is TGTGCCAGCAGTGGGAGGACCATTTCCTACGAGCAGTACTTC.

V is TRBV13 and J is TRBJ2-2; D perhaps matches TRBD1 (6 bases). The V and J ends lost 4 bases and 3 bases respectively, with 15 bases between them. This CDR3 is 16 amino acids long. Germline values: CDR1 PRHDT, CDR2 FYEKMQ (reference sequence). CDR3 nucleotides: TGTGCCAGCAGCTCGGACAGCCGCGCGGACACCGGGGAGCTGTTTTTT. It yields the protein CASSSDSRADTGELFF. Filled out from reference TRBV13 and TRBJ2-2, the complete variable domain reads AAGVIQSPRHLIKEKRETATLKCYPIPRHDTVYWYQQGPGQDPQFLISFYEKMQSDKGSIPDRFSAQQFSDYHSELNMSSLELGDSALYFCASSSDSRADTGELFFGEGSRLTVL.

V and J are TRBV4-2 and TRBJ2-7, with D maybe TRBD2 (7 bases). CDR3 length: 16 residues. Germline V gives CDR1 LGHNA, CDR2 YNFKEQ. The V and J ends lost 5 bases and 6 bases respectively, with 23 bases between them. CDR3 nucleotides: TGTGCCAGCAGCTCGGGGGGTGGGGGGCCCACGGTCGAGCAGTACTTC. Translated, it gives CASSSGGGGPTVEQYF.

The J gene is TRBJ2-7, the V gene TRBV5-8; 7 bases align to TRBD1. Per the germline V gene, CDR1 is SGHTS and CDR2 is YDEGEE. The CDR3 totals 17 residues. J was trimmed by 3 bases and V by 7 bases; bases with no gene match: 19. The CDR3 reads CASEWGWEQGNGYEQYF. CDR3 nucleotides: TGTGCCAGCGAGTGGGGTTGGGAACAGGGGAACGGCTACGAGCAGTACTTC. The whole variable domain, remainder taken from reference TRBV5-8 and TRBJ2-7, is EAGVTQSPTHLIKTRGQQATLRCSPISGHTSVYWYQQALGLGLQFLLWYDEGEERNRGNFPPRFSGRQFPNYSSELNVNALELEDSALYLCASEWGWEQGNGYEQYFGPGTRLTVT.

The CDR3 sequence is CASRTGNTEAFF. DNA for the CDR3: TGTGCCAGCAGGACAGGGAACACTGAAGCTTTCTTT. The rearrangement joins TRBV6-5 to TRBJ1-1; weak D call: TRBD1 (6 bases). V lost 6 bases and J 1 base, leaving 6 bases between the germline ends. Germline CDR1 MNHEY, CDR2 SVGAGI. The CDR3 runs 12 residues.

The chain combines TRBV19 with TRBJ1-6, with 11 bases lining up with TRBD1. Unmatched junction bases numbered 9, after V lost 7 bases and J lost 10 bases. The CDR3 contains 15 residues. In germline, CDR1 is LNHDA, CDR2 SQIVND (reference sequence). The CDR3 nucleotides are TGTGCCAGTAAAGAGGACAGGGGGCGAGGATCACCCCTCCACTTT. This encodes CASKEDRGRGSPLHF.

V is TRBV6-5 and J is TRBJ2-2; 7 bases align to TRBD1. Germline V lookup: CDR1 MNHEY, CDR2 SVGAGI. J lost 0 bases, V lost 2 bases, and 3 bases had no gene match. This CDR3 has 16 residues. The CDR3 DNA reads as TGTGCCAGCAGTTACGTAGGGGGCTCGAACACCGGGGAGCTGTTTTTT. Encoded protein: CASSYVGGSNTGELFF.

The rearrangement uses TRBV12-2 and TRBJ1-2; whether TRBD1, the table's D call, matches the DNA was not checked. TRBV12-2 is a recognized pseudogene. The CDR3 consists of 14 residues. The CDR3 DNA is TGTGCAAGTCGTCGACAGGGATTCGACTATGGCTACACCTTC. Amino acids: CASRRQGFDYGYTF.

V and J are TRBV7-9 and TRBJ2-5, with TRBD2 matching 8 bases. Germline trimming cut 5 bases from V and 2 bases from J; bases unmatched to any gene: 13. Germline V CDR1 and CDR2: SEHNR, FQNEAQ (reference sequence). The CDR3 totals 17 residues. CDR3 in amino acids: CASSPLSSGGIQETQYF. The CDR3 coding sequence is TGTGCCAGCAGCCCTCTCTCCTCGGGGGGGATTCAAGAGACCCAGTACTTC. Full variable domain (remainder filled in from reference TRBV7-9 and TRBJ2-5): DTGVSQNPRHKITKRGQNVTFRCDPISEHNRLYWYRQTLGQGPEFLTYFQNEAQLEKSRLLSDRFSAERPKGSFSTLEIQRTEQGDSAMYLCASSPLSSGGIQETQYFGPGTRLLVL.

V gene TRBV4-1 combines with J gene TRBJ2-7; a weak D match, TRBD1 (6 bases). The germline gives CDR1 MGHRA, CDR2 YSYEKL. With 1 base removed from V and 4 bases from J, the gap between germline ends came to 14 bases. This CDR3 spans 15 amino acids. The CDR3 reads CASSQVLQGFYEQYF. Written as DNA, the CDR3 is TGCGCCAGCAGCCAAGTTCTTCAGGGGTTTTACGAGCAGTACTTC.

In regard to this clone: In the same sample, other DNA sequences code for this CDR3. The chain links TRBV27 to TRBJ1-1; possibly TRBD1 for D (5 bases). CDR1 is MNHEY, CDR2 SMNVEV, per germline (reference sequence). Deletions cut 3 bases from V and 1 base from J, with 6 bases between. The CDR3 loop spans 13 amino acids. The CDR3 loop reads CASSLGGNTEAFF. For the CDR3, the DNA is TGTGCCAGCAGTTTGGGGGGGAACACTGAAGCTTTCTTT.

The V and J genes are TRBV11-2 and TRBJ2-5; D possibly corresponds to TRBD2 (6 bases). This CDR3 is built from 14 residues. The germline V and J ends were trimmed by 1 base and 3 bases, with 9 bases remaining between them. The germline gives CDR1 SGHAT, CDR2 FQNNGV. The CDR3 protein is CASSLVTSKETQYF. CDR3 nucleotide sequence: TGTGCCAGCAGCTTAGTAACTAGCAAAGAGACCCAGTACTTC.

This chain uses TRBV10-3 with TRBJ2-5, with 11 bases aligning to TRBD2. Germline V gene sequence: CDR1 ENHRY, CDR2 SYGVKD. The CDR3 length is 15 residues. The J segment lost 2 bases and the V segment lost 6 bases, leaving 5 bases of the junction unmatched. Here the CDR3 DNA reads TGTGCCATCAGGGTAGCGGGGGGGACTCAAGAGACCCAGTACTTC. Protein sequence: CAIRVAGGTQETQYF.

V usage is TRBV9 and J usage is TRBJ1-4, with D maybe TRBD1 (6 bases). This CDR3 comprises 15 residues. Trimming took 4 bases from V and 5 from J, leaving 15 bases between them. Germline assignment: CDR1 SGDLS and CDR2 YYNGEE. In DNA, the CDR3 is TGTGCCAGCAGCCCCAGACGACAGGCAAATGAAAAACTGTTTTTT. Protein sequence: CASSPRRQANEKLFF.